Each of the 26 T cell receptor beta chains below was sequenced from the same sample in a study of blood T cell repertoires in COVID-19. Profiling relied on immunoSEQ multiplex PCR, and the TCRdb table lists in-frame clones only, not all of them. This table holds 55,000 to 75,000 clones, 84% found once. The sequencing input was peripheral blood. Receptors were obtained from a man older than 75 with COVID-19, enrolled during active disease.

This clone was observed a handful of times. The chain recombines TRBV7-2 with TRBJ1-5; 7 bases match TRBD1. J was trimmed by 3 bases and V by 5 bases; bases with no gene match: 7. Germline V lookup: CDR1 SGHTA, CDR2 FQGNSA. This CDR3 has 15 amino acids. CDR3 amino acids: CASSSLGQFNQPQHF. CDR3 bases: TGTGCCAGCAGCAGCCTGGGACAGTTCAATCAGCCCCAGCATTTT.

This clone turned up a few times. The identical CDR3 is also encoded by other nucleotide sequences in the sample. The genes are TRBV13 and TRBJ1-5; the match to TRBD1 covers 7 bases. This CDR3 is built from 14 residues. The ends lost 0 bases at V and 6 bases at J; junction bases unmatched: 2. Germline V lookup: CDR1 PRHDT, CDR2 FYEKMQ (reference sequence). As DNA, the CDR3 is TGTGCCAGCAGCTTAGGTCAGGGGGTTCAGCCCCAGCATTTT. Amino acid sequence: CASSLGQGVQPQHF.

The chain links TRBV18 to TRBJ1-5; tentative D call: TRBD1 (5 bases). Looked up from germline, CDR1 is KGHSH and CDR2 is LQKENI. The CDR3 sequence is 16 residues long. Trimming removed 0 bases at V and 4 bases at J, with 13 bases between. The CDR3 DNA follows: TGTGCCAGCTCACCACCAGGGAATGGGGCAAATCAGCCCCAGCATTTT. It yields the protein CASSPPGNGANQPQHF.

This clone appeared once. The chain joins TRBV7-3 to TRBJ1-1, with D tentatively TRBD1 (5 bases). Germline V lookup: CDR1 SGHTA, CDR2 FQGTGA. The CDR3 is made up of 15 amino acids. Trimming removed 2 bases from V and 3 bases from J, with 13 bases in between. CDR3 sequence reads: CASSLVGGGDTEAFF. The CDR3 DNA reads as TGTGCCAGCAGCTTAGTTGGGGGAGGGGACACTGAAGCTTTCTTT.

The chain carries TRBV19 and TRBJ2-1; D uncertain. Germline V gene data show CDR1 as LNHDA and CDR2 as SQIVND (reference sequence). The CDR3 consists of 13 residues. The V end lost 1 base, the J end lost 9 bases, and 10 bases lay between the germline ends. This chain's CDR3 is CASSIGALPEQFF. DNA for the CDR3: TGTGCCAGTAGTATAGGGGCTCTACCTGAGCAGTTCTTC.

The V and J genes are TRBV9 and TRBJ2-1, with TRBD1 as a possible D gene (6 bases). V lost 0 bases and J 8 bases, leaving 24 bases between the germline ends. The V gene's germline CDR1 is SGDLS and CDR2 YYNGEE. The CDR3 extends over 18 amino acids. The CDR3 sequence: CASSVEGAQGWQKDEQFF. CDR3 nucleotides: TGTGCCAGCAGCGTAGAGGGAGCCCAGGGGTGGCAGAAAGATGAGCAGTTCTTC.

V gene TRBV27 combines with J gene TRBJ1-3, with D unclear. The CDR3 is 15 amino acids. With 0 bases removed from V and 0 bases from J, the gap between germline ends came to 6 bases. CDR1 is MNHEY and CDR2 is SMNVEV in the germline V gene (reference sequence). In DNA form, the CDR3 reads TGTGCCAGCAGTTTATCTATGTACTCTGGAAACACCATATATTTT. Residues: CASSLSMYSGNTIYF.

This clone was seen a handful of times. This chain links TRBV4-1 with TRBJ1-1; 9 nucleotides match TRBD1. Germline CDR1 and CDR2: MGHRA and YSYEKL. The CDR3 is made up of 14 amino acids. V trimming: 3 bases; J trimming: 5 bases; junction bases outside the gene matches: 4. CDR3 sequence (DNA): TGCGCCAGCAGCCACCTGGACAGGGGAACTGAAGCTTTCTTT. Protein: CASSHLDRGTEAFF.

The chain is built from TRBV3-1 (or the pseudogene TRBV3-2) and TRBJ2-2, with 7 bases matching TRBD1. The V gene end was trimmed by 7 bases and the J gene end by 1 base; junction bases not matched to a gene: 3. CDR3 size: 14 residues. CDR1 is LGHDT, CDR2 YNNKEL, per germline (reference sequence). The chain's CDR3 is CASIRQGNTGELFF. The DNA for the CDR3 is TGTGCCAGCATCCGACAGGGGAACACCGGGGAGCTGTTTTTT.

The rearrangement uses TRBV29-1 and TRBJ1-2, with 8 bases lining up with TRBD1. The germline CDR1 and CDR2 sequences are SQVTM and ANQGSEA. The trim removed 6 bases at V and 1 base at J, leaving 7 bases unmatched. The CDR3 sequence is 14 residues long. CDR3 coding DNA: TGCAGCGTCTCCAGGGACAGGAGTAACTATGGCTACACCTTC. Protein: CSVSRDRSNYGYTF.

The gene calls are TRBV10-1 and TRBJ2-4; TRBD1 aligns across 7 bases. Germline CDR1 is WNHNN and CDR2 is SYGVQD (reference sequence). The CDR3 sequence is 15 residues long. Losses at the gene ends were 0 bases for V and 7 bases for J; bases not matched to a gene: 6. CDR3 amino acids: CASSESIGGLNIQYF. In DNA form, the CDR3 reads TGCGCCAGCAGTGAGTCGATAGGGGGCTTGAACATTCAGTACTTC.

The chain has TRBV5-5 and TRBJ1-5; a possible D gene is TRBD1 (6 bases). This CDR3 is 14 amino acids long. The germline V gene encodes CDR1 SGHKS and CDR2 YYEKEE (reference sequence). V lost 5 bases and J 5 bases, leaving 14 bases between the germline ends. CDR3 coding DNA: TGTGCCAGCAGTCTCTGGGGGCCAGATCAGCCCCAGCATTTT. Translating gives CASSLWGPDQPQHF.

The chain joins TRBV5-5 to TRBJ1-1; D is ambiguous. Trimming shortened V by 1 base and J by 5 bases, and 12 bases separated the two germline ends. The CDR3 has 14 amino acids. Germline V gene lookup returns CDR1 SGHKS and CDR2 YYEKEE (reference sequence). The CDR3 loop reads CASSLLGIQTEAFF. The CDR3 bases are TGTGCCAGCAGCTTGCTCGGGATTCAAACTGAAGCTTTCTTT.

The CDR3 DNA is TGTGCCAGCAGCTTAATGAGCGGCAGAAACTCTGGGGCCAACGTCCTGACTTTC. The encoded protein is CASSLMSGRNSGANVLTF. The chain carries TRBV7-6 and TRBJ2-6, with a possible D match to TRBD2 (5 bases). V dropped 2 bases and J dropped 0 bases, with 14 bases sitting between them. This CDR3 has 18 amino acids. Germline-derived CDR1 and CDR2 are SGHVS and FNYEAQ.

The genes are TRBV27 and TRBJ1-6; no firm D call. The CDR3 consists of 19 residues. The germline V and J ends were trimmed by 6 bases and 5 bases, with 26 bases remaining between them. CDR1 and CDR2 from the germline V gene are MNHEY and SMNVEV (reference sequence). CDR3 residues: CASRFRGGRIGVDNSPLHF. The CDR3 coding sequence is TGTGCCAGCAGATTCCGAGGCGGGAGGATCGGGGTGGATAATTCACCCCTCCACTTT.

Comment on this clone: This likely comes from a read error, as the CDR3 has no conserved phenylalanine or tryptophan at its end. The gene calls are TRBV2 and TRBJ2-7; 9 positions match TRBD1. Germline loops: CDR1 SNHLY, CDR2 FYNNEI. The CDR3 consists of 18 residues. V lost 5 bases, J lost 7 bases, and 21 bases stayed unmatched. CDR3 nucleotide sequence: TGTGCCAGCAGTCAGCCCTTCCCGGGGGGACAGGGTCCTTCTGAGCAGTACCTC. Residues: CASSQPFPGGQGPSEQYL.

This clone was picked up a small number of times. The CDR3 spells CASIPRRHSGNTIYF. CDR3 DNA: TGTGCCAGTATCCCACGGAGGCACTCTGGAAACACCATATATTTT. V is TRBV19 and J is TRBJ1-3, with D hard to call. CDR1 and CDR2 from the germline V gene are LNHDA and SQIVND (reference sequence). Trimming left V 7 bases short and J 0 bases short, with 13 bases between. The CDR3 runs to 15 residues.

CDR3 DNA: TGTGCCAGCAGTTTGAGCGGGGGGGCCCGAGAGCAGTACTTC. Translation: CASSLSGGAREQYF. The chain joins TRBV28 to TRBJ2-7; 10 positions agree with TRBD2. The CDR3 spans 14 residues. V lost 3 bases, J lost 7 bases, and 6 bases stayed unmatched. Germline values: CDR1 MDHEN, CDR2 SYDVKM.

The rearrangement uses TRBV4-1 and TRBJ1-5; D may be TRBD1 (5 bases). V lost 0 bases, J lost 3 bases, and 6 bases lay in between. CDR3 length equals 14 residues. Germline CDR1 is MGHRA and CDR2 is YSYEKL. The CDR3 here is CASSQDRDNQPQHF. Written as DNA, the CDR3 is TGCGCCAGCAGCCAAGACAGGGACAATCAGCCCCAGCATTTT.

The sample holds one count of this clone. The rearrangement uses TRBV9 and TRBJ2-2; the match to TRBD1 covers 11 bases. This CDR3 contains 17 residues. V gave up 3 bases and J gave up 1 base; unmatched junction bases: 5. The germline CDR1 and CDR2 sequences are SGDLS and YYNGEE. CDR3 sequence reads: CASSAGTGGWNTGELFF. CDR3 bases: TGTGCCAGCAGCGCCGGGACAGGGGGGTGGAACACCGGGGAGCTGTTTTTT.

CDR3 loop: CASSFIQLSNQPQHF. CDR3 nucleotides: TGTGCCAGCAGCTTCATCCAACTGAGCAATCAGCCCCAGCATTTT. V gene TRBV5-8 combines with J gene TRBJ1-5; D gene unclear. The V and J ends lost 2 bases and 1 base respectively, with 10 bases between them. Germline V gene lookup returns CDR1 SGHTS and CDR2 YDEGEE. The CDR3 loop spans 15 amino acids. The variable domain in full, completed from reference TRBV5-8 and TRBJ1-5, reads EAGVTQSPTHLIKTRGQQATLRCSPISGHTSVYWYQQALGLGLQFLLWYDEGEERNRGNFPPRFSGRQFPNYSSELNVNALELEDSALYLCASSFIQLSNQPQHFGDGTRLSIL.

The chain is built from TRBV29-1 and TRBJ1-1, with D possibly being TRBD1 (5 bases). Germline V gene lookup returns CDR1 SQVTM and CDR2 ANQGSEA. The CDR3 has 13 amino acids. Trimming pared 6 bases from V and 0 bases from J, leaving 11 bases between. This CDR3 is CSVGLRMNTEAFF. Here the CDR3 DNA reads TGCAGCGTGGGGCTCAGGATGAACACTGAAGCTTTCTTT.

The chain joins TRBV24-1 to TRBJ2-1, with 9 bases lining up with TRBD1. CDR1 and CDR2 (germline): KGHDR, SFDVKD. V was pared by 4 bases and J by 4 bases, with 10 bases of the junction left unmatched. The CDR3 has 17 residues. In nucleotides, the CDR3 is TGTGCCACCAGTGAAAATTACAGGGGGCGAAGGTACAATGAGCAGTTCTTC. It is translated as CATSENYRGRRYNEQFF.

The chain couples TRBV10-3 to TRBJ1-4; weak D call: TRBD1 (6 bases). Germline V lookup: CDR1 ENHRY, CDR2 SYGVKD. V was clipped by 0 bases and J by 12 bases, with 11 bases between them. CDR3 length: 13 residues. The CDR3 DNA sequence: TGTGCCATCAGTGAGTCGCCGGGACAAGAACTGTTTTTT. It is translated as CAISESPGQELFF.

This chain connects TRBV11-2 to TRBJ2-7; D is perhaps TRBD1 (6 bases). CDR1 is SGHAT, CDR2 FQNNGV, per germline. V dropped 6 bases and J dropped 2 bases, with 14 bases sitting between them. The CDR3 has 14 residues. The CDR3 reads CASSYNRDPYEQYF. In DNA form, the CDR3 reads TGTGCCAGCAGTTATAACAGGGACCCCTACGAGCAGTACTTC.

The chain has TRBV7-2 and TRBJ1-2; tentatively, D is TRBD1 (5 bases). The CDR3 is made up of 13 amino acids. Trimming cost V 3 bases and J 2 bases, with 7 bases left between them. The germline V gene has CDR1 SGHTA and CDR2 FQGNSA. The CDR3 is CASSLAGNYGYTF. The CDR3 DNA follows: TGTGCCAGCAGCTTGGCAGGGAACTATGGCTACACCTTC.